Shown below are 5 T cell receptor beta chains from a single sample sequenced in a study of shared clonotypes between healthy human individuals. Measured with immunoSEQ multiplex PCR; TCRdb has only the in-frame clones, and not every one. The top ten hold over 1.5% of the sample, which has nearly 750,000 clones, approximately 77% seen once. Specimen: memory CD4+ T cells sorted from blood. Regarding subset: CD45RA-negative fraction. The receptors shown here come from a woman aged 25 to 45 in good health.

This clone was found a few times. This clone may be a read error of a much larger clone one base away. Other DNA sequences in the same sample also yield this CDR3. The V call is TRBV5-1, the J call TRBJ2-1; D possibly corresponds to TRBD2 (5 bases). Trimming removed 1 base at V and 0 bases at J, with 8 bases between. Germline V gene sequence: CDR1 SGHRS, CDR2 YFSETQ. The CDR3 is 15 amino acids. As DNA, the CDR3 is TGCGCCAGCAGCTTGTCAAGCGGCTCCTACAATGAGCAGTTCTTC. It translates to CASSLSSGSYNEQFF.

To note about this clone: The same CDR3 can be traced to other DNA sequences in this sample. The gene calls are TRBV30 and TRBJ2-5, with D possibly being TRBD2 (5 bases). Germline values: CDR1 GTSNPN, CDR2 SVGIG (reference sequence). The length of the CDR3 is 14 residues. The V gene lost 0 bases and the J gene lost 1 base, with 9 bases spanning the gap. CDR3 in DNA: TGTGCCTGGAGTGTACGGGGATCCCAAGAGACCCAGTACTTC. Amino acids: CAWSVRGSQETQYF. Full variable domain (outside the CDR3, taken from reference TRBV30 and TRBJ2-5): SQTIHQWPATLVQPVGSPLSLECTVEGTSNPNLYWYRQAAGRGLQLLFYSVGIGQISSEVPQNLSASRPQDRQFILSSKKLLLSDSGFYLCAWSVRGSQETQYFGPGTRLLVL.

This clone was seen a handful of times. This sequence joins TRBV19 and TRBJ1-1, with 7 bases lining up with TRBD1. Germline V CDR1 and CDR2: LNHDA, SQIVND (reference sequence). J was trimmed by 7 bases and V by 7 bases; bases with no gene match: 12. This CDR3 is 14 amino acids long. CDR3 DNA sequence: TGTGCCAGTAACCTAGAGGGACAGCAGGTTGAAGCTTTCTTT. It is translated as CASNLEGQQVEAFF.

A word on this clone: This sample also contains other DNA sequences that code for the same CDR3. The chain employs TRBV2 and TRBJ1-5, with unresolved D. There are 14 residues in the CDR3. Germline values: CDR1 SNHLY, CDR2 FYNNEI. The V end was cut by 1 base, the J end by 2 bases, with 6 bases between. This chain's CDR3 is CASSEEFGNQPQHF. In DNA form, the CDR3 reads TGTGCCAGCAGTGAAGAATTCGGCAATCAGCCCCAGCATTTT.

The chain links TRBV14 to TRBJ1-1; D possibly corresponds to TRBD1 (5 bases). The CDR3 loop spans 14 amino acids. V shed 8 bases and J shed 1 base, with 14 bases lying between them. Germline V gene sequence: CDR1 SGHDN, CDR2 FVKESK. The CDR3: CASSLETENTEAFF. CDR3 sequence (DNA): TGTGCCAGCTCACTCGAGACAGAGAACACTGAAGCTTTCTTT.